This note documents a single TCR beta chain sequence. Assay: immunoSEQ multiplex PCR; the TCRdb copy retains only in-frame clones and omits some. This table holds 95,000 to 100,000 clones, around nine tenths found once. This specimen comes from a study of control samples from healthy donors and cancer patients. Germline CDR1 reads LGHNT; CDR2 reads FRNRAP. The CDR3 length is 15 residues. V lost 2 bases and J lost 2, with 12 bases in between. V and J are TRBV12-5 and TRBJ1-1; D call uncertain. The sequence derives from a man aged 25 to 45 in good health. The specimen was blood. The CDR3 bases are TGTGCTAGTGGTTTGTACGTCAGTAAAAACACTGAAGCTTTCTTT. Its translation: CASGLYVSKNTEAFF.